This T cell receptor (beta chain) is from a study of cytomegalovirus exposure and HLA in healthy donors. Germline assignment: CDR1 SEHNR and CDR2 FQNEAQ (reference sequence). The CDR3 is made up of 13 amino acids. Trimming removed 3 bases from V and 2 bases from J, with 7 bases in between. Primers: 60 Vbeta forward and 13 Jbeta reverse. Repertoires were generated with immunoSEQ multiplex PCR, while TCRdb's copy carries only in-frame clones and drops some. The repertoire holds 90,000 or so clones, with over 55% as singletons. In this sample, this clone turned up a few times. Its antigen is still unknown. Study outcomes and limitations: In vitro, a few CMV-associated chains proved specific for CMV antigens. Further analysis was carried out later, and it showed several of the most significant clusters appearing linked to common viral pathogens.

The TCR originated in a boy younger than 18 in good health and CMV-seropositive. The sample taken for sequencing was PBMCs. V usage is TRBV7-9 and J usage is TRBJ2-5; no reliable D call. CDR3 protein: CASSLSVQETQYF. The CDR3 coding sequence is TGTGCCAGCAGCTTGAGTGTGCAAGAGACCCAGTACTTC. The full variable domain, its missing parts supplied by reference TRBV7-9 and TRBJ2-5, is DTGVSQNPRHKITKRGQNVTFRCDPISEHNRLYWYRQTLGQGPEFLTYFQNEAQLEKSRLLSDRFSAERPKGSFSTLEIQRTEQGDSAMYLCASSLSVQETQYFGPGTRLLVL.